One sample yielded the 21 T cell receptor beta chains listed below, sequenced in a study of ipilimumab plus nivolumab after autologous stem cell transplantation. TCRdb keeps only in-frame clones here, not all; method: immunoSEQ multiplex PCR. The sample consists of over 80,000 clones, 83% of them appearing once. The sample in question was PBMCs, obtained in a trial of ipilimumab plus nivolumab as post-transplant consolidation. Receptors originate from a male donor with diffuse large B-cell lymphoma.

The rearrangement uses TRBV19 and TRBJ2-7; a possible D gene is TRBD1 (5 bases). This CDR3 contains 16 residues. Trimming left V 3 bases short and J 0 bases short, with 15 bases between. Germline assignment: CDR1 LNHDA and CDR2 SQIVND (reference sequence). The CDR3 nucleotides are TGTGCCAGTAGTATCGACGACAGTGCTAGCTCCTACGAGCAGTACTTC. Protein product: CASSIDDSASSYEQYF.

The chain is built from TRBV11-2 and TRBJ1-1; D might be TRBD1 (6 bases). The CDR3 is 15 residues long. In germline, CDR1 is SGHAT, CDR2 FQNNGV. Trimming removed 5 bases at V and 1 base at J, with 14 bases between. The CDR3 here is CASSARTVRNTEAFF. Written as DNA, the CDR3 is TGTGCCAGCAGCGCTAGGACAGTTAGGAACACTGAAGCTTTCTTT.

The table lists this clone with a count of one. V is TRBV6-1 and J is TRBJ1-5; D is unresolved. CDR3 length: 14 residues. Per the germline V gene, CDR1 is MNHNS and CDR2 is SASEGT. The V end lost 8 bases, the J end lost 0 bases, and 11 bases lay between the germline ends. CDR3 nucleotide sequence: TGTGCCAGCGGTGGACTTTATAGCAATCAGCCCCAGCATTTT. Translated: CASGGLYSNQPQHF.

This clone showed up just a few times. The CDR3 spells CASSEGLAGGQETQYF. The CDR3 DNA reads as TGTGCCAGCAGTGAAGGACTAGCGGGGGGGCAAGAGACCCAGTACTTC. The gene calls are TRBV6-1 and TRBJ2-5; TRBD2 agrees at 14 bases. V dropped 1 base and J dropped 2; count of bases not matched to a gene: 0. CDR1 and CDR2 (germline): MNHNS, SASEGT. There are 16 residues in the CDR3.

This chain joins TRBV5-4 and TRBJ2-3; D is possibly TRBD1 (6 bases). The germline CDR1 and CDR2 sequences are SGHNT and YYREEE (reference sequence). The germline V and J ends were trimmed by 4 bases and 6 bases, with 12 bases remaining between them. There are 13 residues in the CDR3. The CDR3 nucleotides are TGTGCCAGCAGCACACAGGGTGTGGATACGCAGTATTTT. It specifies CASSTQGVDTQYF.

In DNA, the CDR3 is TGTGCCAGCAGCCCGAAGAACCGGGACAGGGGTTATGGCTACACCTTC. This gives the protein CASSPKNRDRGYGYTF. V is TRBV5-4 and J is TRBJ1-2, with TRBD1 identical over 10 bases. The CDR3 spans 16 residues. Germline CDR1 SGHNT, CDR2 YYREEE (reference sequence). J gave up 5 bases and V 4 bases, and 11 bases lay outside the gene matches. The entire variable domain, with the rest obtained from reference TRBV5-4 and TRBJ1-2, is as follows: ETGVTQSPTHLIKTRGQQVTLRCSSQSGHNTVSWYQQALGQGPQFIFQYYREEENGRGNFPPRFSGLQFPNYSSELNVNALELDDSALYLCASSPKNRDRGYGYTFGSGTRLTVV.

CDR3 loop: CSVITGQLSYEQYF. The CDR3 DNA follows: TGCAGCGTTATAACGGGACAGCTCTCCTACGAGCAGTACTTC. The chain is built from TRBV29-1 and TRBJ2-7, with 7 bases aligning to TRBD1. The germline V gene has CDR1 SQVTM and CDR2 ANQGSEA. The CDR3 covers 14 residues. V lost 5 bases to trimming and J lost 0 bases; unmatched junction nucleotides: 7.

This clone was counted between two and nine times. The rearrangement uses TRBV12-5 and TRBJ2-7; 12 bases fit TRBD1. Trimming cost V 2 bases and J 7 bases; bases outside gene matches: 9. Germline values: CDR1 LGHNT, CDR2 FRNRAP. The CDR3 contains 16 residues. CDR3 amino acids: CASGLFPGQGAHEQYF. DNA for the CDR3: TGTGCTAGTGGTTTGTTTCCGGGACAGGGGGCGCATGAGCAGTACTTC.

The chain combines TRBV10-3 with TRBJ2-5; D may match TRBD1 or TRBD2 (5 bases each). The CDR3 sequence is 11 residues long. Germline V gene lookup returns CDR1 ENHRY and CDR2 SYGVKD. V lost 11 bases to trimming and J lost 5 bases, with 12 bases between them. The CDR3 coding sequence is TGTGCCTCCCGGGGCTCGGAGACCCAGTACTTC. Translating gives CASRGSETQYF.

This sequence joins TRBV7-6 and TRBJ2-5; D unclear. CDR3 size: 10 residues. CDR1 is SGHVS and CDR2 is FNYEAQ in the germline V gene. CDR3 loop: CTGPEGTQYF. The CDR3 DNA reads TGTACCGGGCCCGAAGGGACCCAGTACTTC.

This chain connects TRBV2 to TRBJ2-5; D may correspond to TRBD1 or TRBD2 (6 bases each). This CDR3 has 13 amino acids. The germline V gene encodes CDR1 SNHLY and CDR2 FYNNEI. V was pared by 6 bases and J by 5 bases, with 13 bases between. CDR3 sequence: CASRWGAWETQYF. CDR3 coding DNA: TGTGCCAGCAGATGGGGGGCATGGGAGACCCAGTACTTC.

This clone was found a few times. This CDR3 is CAGRRGSDGYTF. The CDR3 coding sequence is TGTGCCGGACGACGCGGATCGGATGGCTACACCTTC. The chain couples TRBV7-9 to TRBJ1-2; D remains unclear. Germline V CDR1 and CDR2: SEHNR, FQNEAQ (reference sequence). The CDR3 is made up of 12 amino acids. Trimming took off 11 bases at V and 6 bases at J, with 16 bases between the two ends.

The CDR3 nucleotides are TGTGCCAGCAGTCCCCAGACTAGGACGGGCAATGAGCAGTTCTTC. Amino acids: CASSPQTRTGNEQFF. J is TRBJ2-1 and V is TRBV6-6; D perhaps matches TRBD2 (6 bases). Trimming took 5 bases from V and 6 from J, leaving 17 bases between them. CDR3 size: 15 residues. Germline V gene data show CDR1 as MNHNY and CDR2 as SVGAGI (reference sequence).

The chain joins TRBV5-6 to TRBJ2-2; TRBD2 aligns across 11 bases. This CDR3 region has 16 residues. V lost 4 bases to trimming and J lost 2 bases; unmatched junction nucleotides: 4. Germline V CDR1 and CDR2: SGHDT, YYEEEE. The CDR3 loop is CASSPSGGPNTGELFF. The CDR3 DNA follows: TGTGCCAGCAGCCCTAGCGGGGGGCCTAACACCGGGGAGCTGTTTTTT.

Written as DNA, the CDR3 is TGTGCCAGCAGCTCCGAGGGGGCGCGGACTGAAGCTTTCTTT. It specifies CASSSEGARTEAFF. The V call is TRBV7-9, the J call TRBJ1-1; 7 bases line up with TRBD1. Trimming at V came to 4 bases and at J to 5 bases, leaving 7 bases not matched to a gene. The CDR3 runs 14 residues. Germline values: CDR1 SEHNR, CDR2 FQNEAQ (reference sequence). Looking up the rest from reference TRBV7-9 and TRBJ1-1 gives the full variable domain: DTGVSQNPRHKITKRGQNVTFRCDPISEHNRLYWYRQTLGQGPEFLTYFQNEAQLEKSRLLSDRFSAERPKGSFSTLEIQRTEQGDSAMYLCASSSEGARTEAFFGQGTRLTVV.

The CDR3: CASSDGTGINQPQHF. The CDR3 DNA reads TGTGCCAGCAGTGACGGGACGGGCATCAATCAGCCCCAGCATTTT. The chain is built from TRBV6-1 and TRBJ1-5, with D possibly matching TRBD1 (5 bases). The CDR3 totals 15 residues. V was pared by 3 bases and J by 3 bases, with 12 bases between. CDR1 and CDR2 from the germline V gene are MNHNS and SASEGT.

The gene calls are TRBV5-1 and TRBJ2-1, with 10 bases fitting TRBD2. J was trimmed by 6 bases and V by 4 bases; bases with no gene match: 7. The CDR3 has 15 residues. Germline CDR1 reads SGHRS; CDR2 reads YFSETQ. CDR3: CASSLETSGPNEQFF. The CDR3 DNA follows: TGCGCCAGCAGCCTCGAGACTAGCGGGCCCAATGAGCAGTTCTTC.

The chain joins TRBV11-2 to TRBJ2-2; the D call may be TRBD1 or TRBD2 (6 bases each). CDR1 SGHAT and CDR2 FQNNGV come from the germline V gene. The CDR3 loop spans 16 amino acids. Trimming pared 6 bases from V and 4 bases from J, leaving 18 bases between. The CDR3 sequence: CASRTGGPFRTGELFF. The DNA for the CDR3 is TGTGCCAGCAGGACAGGAGGGCCCTTTCGCACCGGGGAGCTGTTTTTT.

This chain uses TRBV2 with TRBJ1-2; D remains ambiguous. Germline CDR1 and CDR2: SNHLY and FYNNEI. V shed 1 base and J shed 6 bases, with 12 bases lying between them. This CDR3 is 14 amino acids long. In DNA, the CDR3 is TGTGCCAGCAGTGAAGGCTCCAAGAGGCATGGCTACACCTTC. Protein product: CASSEGSKRHGYTF.

V is TRBV5-1 and J is TRBJ1-6, with a weak D call TRBD1 (6 bases). With 9 bases removed from V and 6 bases from J, the gap between germline ends came to 16 bases. Germline assignment: CDR1 SGHRS and CDR2 YFSETQ. The CDR3 runs to 14 residues. CDR3 DNA sequence: TGCGCCACCAGTAGGGGGGGGGCTAATTCACCCCTCCACTTT. This translates into CATSRGGANSPLHF.

V and J are TRBV9 and TRBJ2-5, with TRBD2 matching 8 bases. The CDR3 runs 16 residues. The trim removed 4 bases at V and 5 bases at J, leaving 13 bases unmatched. Looked up from germline, CDR1 is SGDLS and CDR2 is YYNGEE. CDR3 nucleotides: TGTGCCAGCAGCTCTAGGCCATCAGCGGGGGAGGAGACCCAGTACTTC. As protein: CASSSRPSAGEETQYF.